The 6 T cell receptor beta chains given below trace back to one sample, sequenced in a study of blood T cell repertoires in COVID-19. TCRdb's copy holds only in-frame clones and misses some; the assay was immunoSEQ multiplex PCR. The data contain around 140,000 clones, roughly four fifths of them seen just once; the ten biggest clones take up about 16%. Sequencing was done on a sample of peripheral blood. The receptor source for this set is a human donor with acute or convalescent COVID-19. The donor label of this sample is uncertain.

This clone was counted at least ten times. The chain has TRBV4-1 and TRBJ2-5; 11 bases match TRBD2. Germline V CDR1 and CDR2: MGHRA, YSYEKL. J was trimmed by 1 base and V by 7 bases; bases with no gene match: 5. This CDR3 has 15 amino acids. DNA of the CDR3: TGCGCCAGCACCCCACTAGCGGGGGTCCAAGAGACCCAGTACTTC. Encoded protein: CASTPLAGVQETQYF.

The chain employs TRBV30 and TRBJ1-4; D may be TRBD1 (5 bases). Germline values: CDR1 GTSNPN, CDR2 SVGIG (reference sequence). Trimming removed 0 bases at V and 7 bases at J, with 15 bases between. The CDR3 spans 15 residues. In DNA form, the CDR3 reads TGTGCCTGGAGTGTATGGCCAGGGATAGGTGAAAAACTGTTTTTT. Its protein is CAWSVWPGIGEKLFF. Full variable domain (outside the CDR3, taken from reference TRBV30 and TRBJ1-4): SQTIHQWPATLVQPVGSPLSLECTVEGTSNPNLYWYRQAAGRGLQLLFYSVGIGQISSEVPQNLSASRPQDRQFILSSKKLLLSDSGFYLCAWSVWPGIGEKLFFGSGTQLSVL.

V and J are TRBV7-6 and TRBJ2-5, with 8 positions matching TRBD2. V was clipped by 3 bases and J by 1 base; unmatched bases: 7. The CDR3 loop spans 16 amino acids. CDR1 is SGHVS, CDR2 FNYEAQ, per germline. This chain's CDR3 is CASSFRVAGIQETQYF. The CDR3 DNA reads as TGTGCCAGCAGCTTTCGAGTAGCGGGGATCCAAGAGACCCAGTACTTC. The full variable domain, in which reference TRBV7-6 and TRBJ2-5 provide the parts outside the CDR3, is GAGVSQSPRYKVTKRGQDVALRCDPISGHVSLYWYRQALGQGPEFLTYFNYEAQQDKSGLPNDRFSAERPEGSISTLTIQRTEQRDSAMYRCASSFRVAGIQETQYFGPGTRLLVL.

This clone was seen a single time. The CDR3 region has the DNA TGTGCCAGCAGTGCCTGGGACAAGAGCTCCTACAATGAGCAGTTCTTC. Residues: CASSAWDKSSYNEQFF. V gene TRBV6-4 combines with J gene TRBJ2-1, with D possibly TRBD1 on 6 matching bases. Per germline, CDR1 MRHNA and CDR2 SNTAGT. This CDR3 spans 16 amino acids. The V end was cut by 4 bases, the J end by 0 bases, with 13 bases between.

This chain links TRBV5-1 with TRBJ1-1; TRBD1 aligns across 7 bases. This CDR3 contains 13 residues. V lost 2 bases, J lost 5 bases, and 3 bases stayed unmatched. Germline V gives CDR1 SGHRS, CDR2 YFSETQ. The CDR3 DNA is TGCGCCAGCAGCTTAACAGGGGAAACTGAAGCTTTCTTT. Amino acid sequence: CASSLTGETEAFF.

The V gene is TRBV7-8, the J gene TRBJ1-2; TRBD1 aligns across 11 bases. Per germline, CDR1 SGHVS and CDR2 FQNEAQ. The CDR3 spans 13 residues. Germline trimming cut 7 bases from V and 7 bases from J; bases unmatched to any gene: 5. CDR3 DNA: TGTGCCAGCACCGGGGACAGGGGGTCTGGCTACACCTTC. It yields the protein CASTGDRGSGYTF.